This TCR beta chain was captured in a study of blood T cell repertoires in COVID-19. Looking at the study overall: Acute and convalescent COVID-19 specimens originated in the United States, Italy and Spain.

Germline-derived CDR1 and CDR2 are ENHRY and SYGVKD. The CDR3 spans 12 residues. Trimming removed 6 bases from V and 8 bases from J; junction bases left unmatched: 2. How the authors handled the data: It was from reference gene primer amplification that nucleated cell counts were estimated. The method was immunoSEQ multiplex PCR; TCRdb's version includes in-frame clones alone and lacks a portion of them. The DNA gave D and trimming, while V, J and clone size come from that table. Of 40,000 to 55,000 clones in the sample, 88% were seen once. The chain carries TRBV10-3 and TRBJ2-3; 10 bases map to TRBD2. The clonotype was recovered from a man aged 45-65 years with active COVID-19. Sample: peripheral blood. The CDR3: CAISPSGSTQYF. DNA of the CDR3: TGTGCCATCAGCCCTAGCGGGAGTACGCAGTATTTT.